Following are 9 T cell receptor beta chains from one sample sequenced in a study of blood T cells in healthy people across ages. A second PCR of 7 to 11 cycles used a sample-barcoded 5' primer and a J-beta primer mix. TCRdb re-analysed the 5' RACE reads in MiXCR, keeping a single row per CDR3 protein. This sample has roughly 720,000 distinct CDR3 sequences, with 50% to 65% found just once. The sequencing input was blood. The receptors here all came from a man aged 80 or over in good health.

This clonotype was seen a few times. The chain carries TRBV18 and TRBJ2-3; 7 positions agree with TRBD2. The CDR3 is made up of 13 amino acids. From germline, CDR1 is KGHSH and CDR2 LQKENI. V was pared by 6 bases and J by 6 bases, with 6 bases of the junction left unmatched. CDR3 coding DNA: TGTGCCAGCTCTCCGACTAGCTTGGATACGCAGTATTTT. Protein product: CASSPTSLDTQYF.

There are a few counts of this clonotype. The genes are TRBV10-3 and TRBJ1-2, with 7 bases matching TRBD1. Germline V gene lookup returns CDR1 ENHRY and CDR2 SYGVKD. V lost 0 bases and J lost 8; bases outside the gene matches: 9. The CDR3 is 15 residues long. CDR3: CAISESGTERRGYTF. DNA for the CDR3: TGTGCCATCAGTGAGTCTGGGACAGAGCGCCGGGGCTACACCTTC.

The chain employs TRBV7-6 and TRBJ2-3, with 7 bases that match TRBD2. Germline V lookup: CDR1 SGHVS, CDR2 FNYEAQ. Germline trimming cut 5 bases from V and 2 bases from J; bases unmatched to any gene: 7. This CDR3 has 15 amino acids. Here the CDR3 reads CASSPERGFTDTQYF. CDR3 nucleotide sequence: TGTGCCAGCAGCCCCGAGCGGGGATTCACAGATACGCAGTATTTT.

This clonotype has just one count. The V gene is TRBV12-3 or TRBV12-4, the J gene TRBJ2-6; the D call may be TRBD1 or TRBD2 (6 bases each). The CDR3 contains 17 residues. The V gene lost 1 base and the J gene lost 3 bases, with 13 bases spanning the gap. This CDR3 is CASSLVFKGGGANVLTF. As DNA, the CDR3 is TGTGCCAGCAGTTTAGTGTTTAAGGGGGGTGGGGCCAACGTCCTGACTTTC.

Here the CDR3 reads CSAKTPQAYGYTF. CDR3 sequence (DNA): TGCAGTGCTAAGACACCACAAGCTTATGGCTACACCTTC. This chain joins TRBV20-1 and TRBJ1-2; no definite D call. Deletions cut 4 bases from V and 5 bases from J, with 14 bases between. The length of the CDR3 is 13 residues. Per germline, CDR1 DFQATT and CDR2 SNEGSKA (reference sequence).

Here the CDR3 reads CSASPAQESYNEQFF. DNA of the CDR3: TGCAGTGCTAGCCCGGCGCAGGAATCCTACAATGAGCAGTTCTTC. The chain joins TRBV20-1 to TRBJ2-1; D is unresolved. The CDR3 runs 15 residues. Germline V gene sequence: CDR1 DFQATT, CDR2 SNEGSKA (reference sequence). Trimming took off 3 bases at V and 1 base at J, with 13 bases between the two ends.

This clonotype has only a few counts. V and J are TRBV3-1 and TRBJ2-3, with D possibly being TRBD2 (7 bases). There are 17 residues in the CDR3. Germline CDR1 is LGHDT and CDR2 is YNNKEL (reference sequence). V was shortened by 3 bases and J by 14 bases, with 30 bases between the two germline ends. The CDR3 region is CASSQISGRWGHRYAYF. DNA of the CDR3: TGTGCCAGCAGCCAGATTAGCGGGCGTTGGGGGCACAGATACGCGTATTTT.

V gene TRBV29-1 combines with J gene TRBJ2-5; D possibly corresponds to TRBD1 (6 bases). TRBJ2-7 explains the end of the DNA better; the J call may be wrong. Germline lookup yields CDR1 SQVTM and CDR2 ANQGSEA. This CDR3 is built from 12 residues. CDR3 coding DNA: TGCAGCGTTGAAGATCAGGGGTACGAGCAGTACTTC. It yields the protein CSVEDQGYEQYF.

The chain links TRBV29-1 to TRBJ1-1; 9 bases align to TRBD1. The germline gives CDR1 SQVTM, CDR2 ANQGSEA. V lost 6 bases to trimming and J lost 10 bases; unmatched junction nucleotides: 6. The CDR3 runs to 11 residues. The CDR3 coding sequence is TGCAGCGTCGGACAGGGGACAGGAGCTTTCTTT. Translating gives CSVGQGTGAFF.